This T cell receptor beta chain was retrieved from a study of T-cell reconstitution after alpha-beta-depleted transplantation in children. Study-wide results and caveats: Hyperexpanded clones declined; after one year, newly produced T cells mostly supplied diversity.

This clonotype occurred a few times. Its antigen remains unidentified. CDR3 length: 15 amino acids. Trimming took off 5 bases at V and 0 bases at J, with 10 bases between the two ends. Germline V gene lookup returns CDR1 KGHDR and CDR2 SFDVKD. The TCRbeta library incorporated unique molecular identifiers. TCRdb analysed the PCR reads with MiXCR anew, one entry per CDR3 protein. The data show 75,000 to 80,000 distinct CDR3 sequences, less than 20% seen once. The TCR sequence derives from a male patient between 2 and 9 years old who had a stem cell transplant for acute lymphoblastic leukemia, so the T cells may come from the graft donor. The chain recombines TRBV24-1 with TRBJ2-1, with D perhaps matching TRBD1 or TRBD2 (5 bases each). Sequencing was performed on PBMCs, mostly from graft donor cells, taken 360 days after TCRalphabeta/CD19-depleted stem cell transplant. CDR3 loop: CATSAPGSSYNEQFF. In DNA form, the CDR3 reads TGTGCCACCAGTGCTCCAGGGAGCTCCTACAATGAGCAGTTCTTC.